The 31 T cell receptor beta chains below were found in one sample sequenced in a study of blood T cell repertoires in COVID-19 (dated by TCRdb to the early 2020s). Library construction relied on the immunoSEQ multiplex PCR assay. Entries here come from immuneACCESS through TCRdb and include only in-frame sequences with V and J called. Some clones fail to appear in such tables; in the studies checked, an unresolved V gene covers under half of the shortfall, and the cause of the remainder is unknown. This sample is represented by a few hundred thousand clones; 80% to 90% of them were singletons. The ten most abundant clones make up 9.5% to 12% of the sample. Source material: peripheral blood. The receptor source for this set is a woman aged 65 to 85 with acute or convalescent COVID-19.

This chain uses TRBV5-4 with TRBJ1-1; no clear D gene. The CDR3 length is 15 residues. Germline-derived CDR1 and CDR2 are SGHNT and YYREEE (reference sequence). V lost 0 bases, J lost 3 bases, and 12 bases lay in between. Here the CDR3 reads CASSLVADLDTEAFF. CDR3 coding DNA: TGTGCCAGCAGCTTGGTCGCGGATTTGGACACTGAAGCTTTCTTT. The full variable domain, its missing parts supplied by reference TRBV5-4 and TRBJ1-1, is ETGVTQSPTHLIKTRGQQVTLRCSSQSGHNTVSWYQQALGQGPQFIFQYYREEENGRGNFPPRFSGLQFPNYSSELNVNALELDDSALYLCASSLVADLDTEAFFGQGTRLTVV.

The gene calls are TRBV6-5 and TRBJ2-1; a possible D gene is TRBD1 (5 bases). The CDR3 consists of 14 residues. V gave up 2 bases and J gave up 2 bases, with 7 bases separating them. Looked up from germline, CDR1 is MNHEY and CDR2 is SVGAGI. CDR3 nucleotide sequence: TGTGCCAGCAGTTACCAGGGTCCCTACAATGAGCAGTTCTTC. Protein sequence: CASSYQGPYNEQFF.

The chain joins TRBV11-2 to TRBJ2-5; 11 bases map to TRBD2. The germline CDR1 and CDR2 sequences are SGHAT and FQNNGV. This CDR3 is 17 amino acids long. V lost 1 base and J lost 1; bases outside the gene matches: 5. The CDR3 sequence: CASSLVGLAGGQETQYF. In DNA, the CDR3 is TGTGCCAGCAGCTTAGTCGGCCTAGCGGGGGGCCAAGAGACCCAGTACTTC.

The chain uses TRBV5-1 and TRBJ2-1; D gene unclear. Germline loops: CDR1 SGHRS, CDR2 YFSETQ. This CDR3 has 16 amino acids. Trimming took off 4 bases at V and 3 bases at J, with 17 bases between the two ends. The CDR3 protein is CASSASGSPVYNEQFF. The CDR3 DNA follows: TGCGCCAGCAGCGCCTCCGGGTCCCCAGTCTACAATGAGCAGTTCTTC. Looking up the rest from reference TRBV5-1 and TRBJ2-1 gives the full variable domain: KAGVTQTPRYLIKTRGQQVTLSCSPISGHRSVSWYQQTPGQGLQFLFEYFSETQRNKGNFPGRFSGRQFSNSRSEMNVSTLELGDSALYLCASSASGSPVYNEQFFGPGTRLTVL.

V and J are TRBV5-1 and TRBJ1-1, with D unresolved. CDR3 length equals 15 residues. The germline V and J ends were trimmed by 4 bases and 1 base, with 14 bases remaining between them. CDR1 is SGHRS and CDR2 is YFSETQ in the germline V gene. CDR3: CASSPTETANTEAFF. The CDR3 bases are TGCGCCAGCAGCCCCACGGAGACGGCGAACACTGAAGCTTTCTTT.

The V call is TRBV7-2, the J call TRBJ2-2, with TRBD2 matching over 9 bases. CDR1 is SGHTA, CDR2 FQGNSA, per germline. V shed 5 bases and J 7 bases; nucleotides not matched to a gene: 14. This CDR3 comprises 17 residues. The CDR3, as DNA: TGTGCCAGCAGCCTAGAGGGTGCGGGGGGGCCCGGCGGGGAGCTGTTTTTT. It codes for CASSLEGAGGPGGELFF.

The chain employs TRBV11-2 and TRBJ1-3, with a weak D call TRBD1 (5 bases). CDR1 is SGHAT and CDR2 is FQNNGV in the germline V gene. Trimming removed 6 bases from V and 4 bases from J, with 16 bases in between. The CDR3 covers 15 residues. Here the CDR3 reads CASRTPPGRGNTIYF. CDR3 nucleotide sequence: TGTGCCAGCAGAACCCCACCAGGGAGGGGAAACACCATATATTTT.

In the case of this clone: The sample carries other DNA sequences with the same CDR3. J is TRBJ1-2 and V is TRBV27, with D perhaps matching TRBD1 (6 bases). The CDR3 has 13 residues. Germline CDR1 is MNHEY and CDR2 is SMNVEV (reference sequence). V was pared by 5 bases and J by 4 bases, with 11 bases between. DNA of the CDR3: TGTGCCAGCAGTCCGAGAGGGGGCTATGGCTACACCTTC. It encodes CASSPRGGYGYTF.

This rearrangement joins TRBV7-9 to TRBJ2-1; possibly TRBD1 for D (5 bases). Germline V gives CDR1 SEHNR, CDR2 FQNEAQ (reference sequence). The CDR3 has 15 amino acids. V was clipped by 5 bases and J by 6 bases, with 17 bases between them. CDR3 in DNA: TGTGCCAGCAGCAAGGGGTCTAGGGCGTCCAATGAGCAGTTCTTC. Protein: CASSKGSRASNEQFF. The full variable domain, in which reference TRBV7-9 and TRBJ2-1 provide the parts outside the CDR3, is DTGVSQNPRHKITKRGQNVTFRCDPISEHNRLYWYRQTLGQGPEFLTYFQNEAQLEKSRLLSDRFSAERPKGSFSTLEIQRTEQGDSAMYLCASSKGSRASNEQFFGPGTRLTVL.

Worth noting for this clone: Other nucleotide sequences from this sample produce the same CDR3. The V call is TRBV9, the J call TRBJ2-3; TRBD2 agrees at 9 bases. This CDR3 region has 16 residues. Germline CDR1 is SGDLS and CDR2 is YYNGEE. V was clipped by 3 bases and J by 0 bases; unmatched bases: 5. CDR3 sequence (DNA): TGTGCCAGCAGCGCTTTAGCGGGGGCTAGCACAGATACGCAGTATTTT. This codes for CASSALAGASTDTQYF.

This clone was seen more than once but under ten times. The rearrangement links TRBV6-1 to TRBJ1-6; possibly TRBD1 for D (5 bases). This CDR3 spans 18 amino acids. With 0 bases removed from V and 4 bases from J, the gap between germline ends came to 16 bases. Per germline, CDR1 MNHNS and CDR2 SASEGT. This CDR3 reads CASSEARGRRGYNSPLHF. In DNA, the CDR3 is TGTGCCAGCAGTGAAGCTAGGGGTCGCCGGGGGTATAATTCACCCCTCCACTTT.

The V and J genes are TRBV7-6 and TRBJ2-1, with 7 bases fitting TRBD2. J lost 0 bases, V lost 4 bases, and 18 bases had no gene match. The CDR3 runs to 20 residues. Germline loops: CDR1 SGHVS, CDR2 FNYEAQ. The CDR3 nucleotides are TGTGCCAGCAGCTCCGGTCTAATAGCGGGCGGCCTAAGCTCCTACAATGAGCAGTTCTTC. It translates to CASSSGLIAGGLSSYNEQFF.

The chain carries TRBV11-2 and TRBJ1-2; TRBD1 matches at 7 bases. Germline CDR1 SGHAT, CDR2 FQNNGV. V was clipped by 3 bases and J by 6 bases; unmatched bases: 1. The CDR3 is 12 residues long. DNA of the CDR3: TGTGCCAGCAGCTTTACAGGGGATGGCTACACCTTC. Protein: CASSFTGDGYTF.

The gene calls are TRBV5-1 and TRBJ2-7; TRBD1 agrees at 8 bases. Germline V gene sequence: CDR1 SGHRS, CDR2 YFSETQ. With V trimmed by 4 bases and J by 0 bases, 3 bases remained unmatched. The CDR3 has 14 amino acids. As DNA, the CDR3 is TGCGCCAGCAGCCTGACAGGGGCCTCCTACGAGCAGTACTTC. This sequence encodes CASSLTGASYEQYF.

The CDR3 reads CASYGQGASIGYGYTF. The DNA for the CDR3 is TGCGCCAGCTACGGACAGGGGGCATCGATTGGGTATGGCTACACCTTC. J is TRBJ1-2 and V is TRBV5-1; 11 bases align to TRBD1. Germline trimming cut 7 bases from V and 5 bases from J; bases unmatched to any gene: 13. This CDR3 is 16 amino acids long. Germline V lookup: CDR1 SGHRS, CDR2 YFSETQ. Drawing the rest from reference TRBV5-1 and TRBJ1-2, the complete variable domain is KAGVTQTPRYLIKTRGQQVTLSCSPISGHRSVSWYQQTPGQGLQFLFEYFSETQRNKGNFPGRFSGRQFSNSRSEMNVSTLELGDSALYLCASYGQGASIGYGYTFGSGTRLTVV.

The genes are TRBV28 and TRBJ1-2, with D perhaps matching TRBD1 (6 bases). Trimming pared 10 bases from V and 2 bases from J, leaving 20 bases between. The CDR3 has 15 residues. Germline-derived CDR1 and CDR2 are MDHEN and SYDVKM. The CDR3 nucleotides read TGTGCCACCCTCGGTGGACAGAATTTAAACTATGGCTACACCTTC. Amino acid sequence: CATLGGQNLNYGYTF.

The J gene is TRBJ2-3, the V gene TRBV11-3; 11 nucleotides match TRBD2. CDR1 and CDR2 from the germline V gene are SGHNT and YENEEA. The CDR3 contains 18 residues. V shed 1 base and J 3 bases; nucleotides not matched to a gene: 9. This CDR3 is CASSLGLLAGGLTDTQYF. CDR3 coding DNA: TGTGCCAGCAGCTTAGGACTTTTAGCGGGGGGGCTTACAGATACGCAGTATTTT.

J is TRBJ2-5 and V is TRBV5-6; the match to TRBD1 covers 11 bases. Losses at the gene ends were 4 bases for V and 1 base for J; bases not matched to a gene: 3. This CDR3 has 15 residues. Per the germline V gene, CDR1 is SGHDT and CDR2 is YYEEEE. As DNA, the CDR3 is TGTGCCAGCAGCCCGGGACAGGGGGTCCAAGAGACCCAGTACTTC. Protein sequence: CASSPGQGVQETQYF.

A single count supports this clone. In nucleotides, the CDR3 is TGTGCCAGCAGCTTATGGGAGACTGAAGCTTTCTTT. This gives the protein CASSLWETEAFF. This chain uses TRBV7-9 with TRBJ1-1; D remains unclear. Looked up from germline, CDR1 is SEHNR and CDR2 is FQNEAQ (reference sequence). The V end lost 2 bases, the J end lost 5 bases, and 6 bases lay between the germline ends. CDR3 length: 12 residues.

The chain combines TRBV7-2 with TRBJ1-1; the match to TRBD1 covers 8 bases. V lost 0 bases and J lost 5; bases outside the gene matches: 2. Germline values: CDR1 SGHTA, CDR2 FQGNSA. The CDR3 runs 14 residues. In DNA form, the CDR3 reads TGTGCCAGCAGCTTAGCGGACAGGGCGACTGAAGCTTTCTTT. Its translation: CASSLADRATEAFF.

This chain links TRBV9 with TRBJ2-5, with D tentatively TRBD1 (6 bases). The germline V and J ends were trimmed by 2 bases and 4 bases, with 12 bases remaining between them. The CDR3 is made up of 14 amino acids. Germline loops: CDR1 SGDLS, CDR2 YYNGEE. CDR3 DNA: TGTGCCAGCAGCGTCCAGAGAGGGGGAGAGACCCAGTACTTC. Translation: CASSVQRGGETQYF.

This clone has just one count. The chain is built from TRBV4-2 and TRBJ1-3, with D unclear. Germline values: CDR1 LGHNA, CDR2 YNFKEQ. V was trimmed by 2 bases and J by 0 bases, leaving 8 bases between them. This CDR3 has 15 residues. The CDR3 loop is CASSQLGASGNTIYF. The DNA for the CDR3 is TGTGCCAGCAGCCAACTAGGTGCCTCTGGAAACACCATATATTTT.

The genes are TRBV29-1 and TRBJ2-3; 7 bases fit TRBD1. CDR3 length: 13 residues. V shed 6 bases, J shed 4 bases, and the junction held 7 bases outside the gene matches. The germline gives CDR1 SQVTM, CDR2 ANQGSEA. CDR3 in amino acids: CSVFGDRADTQYF. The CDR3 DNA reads TGCAGCGTCTTTGGGGACAGAGCAGATACGCAGTATTTT.

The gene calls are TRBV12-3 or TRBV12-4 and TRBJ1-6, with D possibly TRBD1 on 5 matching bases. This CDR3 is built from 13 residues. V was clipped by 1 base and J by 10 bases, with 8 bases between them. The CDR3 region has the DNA TGTGCCAGCAGTTTAGGGAGGGGATCACCCCTCCACTTT. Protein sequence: CASSLGRGSPLHF.

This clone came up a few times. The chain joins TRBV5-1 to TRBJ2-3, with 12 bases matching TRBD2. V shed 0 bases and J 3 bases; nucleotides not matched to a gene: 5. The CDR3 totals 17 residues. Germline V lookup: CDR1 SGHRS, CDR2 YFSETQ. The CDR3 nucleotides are TGCGCCAGCAGCTTGGGACTAGCGGGGGCCGTGACAGATACGCAGTATTTT. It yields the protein CASSLGLAGAVTDTQYF.

The CDR3 region is CASSETRVAFF. The CDR3 DNA is TGTGCCAGCAGTGAGACCAGGGTAGCTTTCTTT. The chain employs TRBV2 and TRBJ1-1, with TRBD1 as a possible D gene (5 bases). Between the trimmed V and J ends, which lost 3 bases and 10 bases, there was a span of 9 bases. The CDR3 has 11 residues. From germline, CDR1 is SNHLY and CDR2 FYNNEI.

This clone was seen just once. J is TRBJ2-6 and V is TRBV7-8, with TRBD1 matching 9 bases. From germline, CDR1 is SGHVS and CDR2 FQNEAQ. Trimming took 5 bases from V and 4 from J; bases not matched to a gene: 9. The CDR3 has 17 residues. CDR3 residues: CASSGLGQGAGANVLTF. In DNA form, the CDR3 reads TGTGCCAGCAGCGGGTTGGGACAGGGCGCGGGGGCCAACGTCCTGACTTTC.

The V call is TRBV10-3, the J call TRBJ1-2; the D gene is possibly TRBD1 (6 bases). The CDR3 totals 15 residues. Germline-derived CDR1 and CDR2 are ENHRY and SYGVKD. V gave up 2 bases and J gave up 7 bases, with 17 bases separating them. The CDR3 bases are TGTGCCATCAGTGAGCCCCTCCGGCAGGGGCGTGGCTACACCTTC. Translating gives CAISEPLRQGRGYTF.

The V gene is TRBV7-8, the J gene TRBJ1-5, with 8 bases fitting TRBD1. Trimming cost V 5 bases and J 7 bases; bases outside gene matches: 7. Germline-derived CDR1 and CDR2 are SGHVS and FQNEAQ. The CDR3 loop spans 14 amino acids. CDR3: CASSKDRVDQPQHF. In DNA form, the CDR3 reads TGTGCCAGCAGCAAGGACAGGGTGGACCAGCCCCAGCATTTT.

The CDR3 reads CASSLLQGEQYF. The CDR3 DNA reads as TGTGCCAGCAGCTTATTACAGGGGGAGCAGTACTTC. V usage is TRBV7-8 and J usage is TRBJ2-7, with 7 bases that match TRBD1. J gave up 7 bases and V 2 bases, and 2 bases lay outside the gene matches. The CDR3 has 12 residues. CDR1 and CDR2 (germline): SGHVS, FQNEAQ.

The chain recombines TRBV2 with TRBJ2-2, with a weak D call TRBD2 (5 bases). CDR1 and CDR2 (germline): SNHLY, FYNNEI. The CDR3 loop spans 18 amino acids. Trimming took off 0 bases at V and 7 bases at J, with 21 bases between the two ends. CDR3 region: CASSEALLVPAAGGELFF. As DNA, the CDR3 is TGTGCCAGCAGTGAAGCGCTTCTCGTGCCAGCGGCCGGCGGGGAGCTGTTTTTT.